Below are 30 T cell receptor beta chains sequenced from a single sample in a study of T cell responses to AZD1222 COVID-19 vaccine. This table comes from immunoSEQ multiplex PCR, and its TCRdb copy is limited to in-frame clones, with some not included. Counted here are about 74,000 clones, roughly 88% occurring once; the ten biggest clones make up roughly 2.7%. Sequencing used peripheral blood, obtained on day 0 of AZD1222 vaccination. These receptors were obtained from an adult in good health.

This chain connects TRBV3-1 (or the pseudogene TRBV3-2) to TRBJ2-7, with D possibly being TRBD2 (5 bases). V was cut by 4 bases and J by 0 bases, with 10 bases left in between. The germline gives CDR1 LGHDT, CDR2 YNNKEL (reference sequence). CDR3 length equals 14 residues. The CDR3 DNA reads TGTGCCAGCAGCCCCCCGGGGTTCTCCTACGAGCAGTACTTC. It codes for CASSPPGFSYEQYF.

In DNA, the CDR3 is TGTGCCAGCAGGGACAGGGCTTACAATGAGCAGTTCTTC. It encodes CASRDRAYNEQFF. The chain has TRBV2 and TRBJ2-1, with TRBD1 matching over 8 bases. J gave up 4 bases and V 6 bases, and 2 bases lay outside the gene matches. The CDR3 is 13 residues long. Germline CDR1 reads SNHLY; CDR2 reads FYNNEI.

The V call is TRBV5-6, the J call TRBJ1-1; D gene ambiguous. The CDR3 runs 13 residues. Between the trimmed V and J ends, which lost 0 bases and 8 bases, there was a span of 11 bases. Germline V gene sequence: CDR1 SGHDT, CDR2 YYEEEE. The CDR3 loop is CASSLVRIAEAFF. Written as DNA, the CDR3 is TGTGCCAGCAGCTTGGTACGTATCGCGGAAGCTTTCTTT. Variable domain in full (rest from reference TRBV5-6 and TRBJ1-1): DAGVTQSPTHLIKTRGQQVTLRCSPKSGHDTVSWYQQALGQGPQFIFQYYEEEERQRGNFPDRFSGHQFPNYSSELNVNALLLGDSALYLCASSLVRIAEAFFGQGTRLTVV.

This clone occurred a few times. CDR3 region: CASSLFSPQREGNYGYTF. CDR3 nucleotides: TGTGCCAGCAGCTTGTTTAGTCCGCAGCGGGAGGGAAACTATGGCTACACCTTC. The chain carries TRBV5-6 and TRBJ1-2; D remains ambiguous. Germline values: CDR1 SGHDT, CDR2 YYEEEE. The germline V and J ends were trimmed by 1 base and 2 bases, with 21 bases remaining between them. This CDR3 is built from 18 residues.

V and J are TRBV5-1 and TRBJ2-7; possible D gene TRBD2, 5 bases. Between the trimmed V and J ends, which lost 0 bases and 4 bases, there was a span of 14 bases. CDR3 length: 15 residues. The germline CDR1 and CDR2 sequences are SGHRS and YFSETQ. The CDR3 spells CASSLGGDAGYEQYF. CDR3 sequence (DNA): TGCGCCAGCAGCTTGGGGGGAGATGCTGGGTACGAGCAGTACTTC.

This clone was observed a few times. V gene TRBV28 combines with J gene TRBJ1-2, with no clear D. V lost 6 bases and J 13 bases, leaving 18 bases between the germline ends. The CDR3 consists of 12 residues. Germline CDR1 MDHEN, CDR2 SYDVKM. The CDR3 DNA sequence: TGTGCCAGCAGACCTGGTCCAGTTCCCTGCACCTTC. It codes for CASRPGPVPCTF.

This CDR3 reads CASSSGLVSNSPLHF. The CDR3 DNA reads as TGTGCCAGCAGTTCAGGGTTGGTGAGTAATTCACCCCTCCACTTT. The chain is built from TRBV27 and TRBJ1-6, with D perhaps matching TRBD1 (5 bases). Deletions cut 4 bases from V and 6 bases from J, with 13 bases between. Germline lookup yields CDR1 MNHEY and CDR2 SMNVEV (reference sequence). This CDR3 is built from 15 residues.

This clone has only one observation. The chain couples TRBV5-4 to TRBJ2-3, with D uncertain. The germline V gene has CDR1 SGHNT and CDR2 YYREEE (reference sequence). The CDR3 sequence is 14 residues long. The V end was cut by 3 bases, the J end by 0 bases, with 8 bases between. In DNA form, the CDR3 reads TGTGCCAGCAGCTCCCGATTGAGCACAGATACGCAGTATTTT. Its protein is CASSSRLSTDTQYF.

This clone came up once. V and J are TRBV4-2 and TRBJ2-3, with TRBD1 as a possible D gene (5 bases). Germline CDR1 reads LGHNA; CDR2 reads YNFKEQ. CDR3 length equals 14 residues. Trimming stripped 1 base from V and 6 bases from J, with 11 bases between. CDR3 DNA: TGTGCCAGCAGCCAAGTAGGGGTTGCGGATACGCAGTATTTT. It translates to CASSQVGVADTQYF.

DNA of the CDR3: TGTGCCAGCAGTTACCAGGGGGCCGGTTCACCCCTCCACTTT. This codes for CASSYQGAGSPLHF. V and J are TRBV28 and TRBJ1-6; 8 bases line up with TRBD1. Germline CDR1 MDHEN, CDR2 SYDVKM. The CDR3 has 14 residues. V gave up 4 bases and J gave up 9 bases; unmatched junction bases: 5.

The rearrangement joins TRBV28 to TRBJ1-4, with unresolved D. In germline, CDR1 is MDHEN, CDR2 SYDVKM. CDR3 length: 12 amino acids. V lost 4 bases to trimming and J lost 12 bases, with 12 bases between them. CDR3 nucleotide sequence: TGTGCCAGCAGTTCCGGACGGAGGCAACTGTTTTTT. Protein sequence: CASSSGRRQLFF.

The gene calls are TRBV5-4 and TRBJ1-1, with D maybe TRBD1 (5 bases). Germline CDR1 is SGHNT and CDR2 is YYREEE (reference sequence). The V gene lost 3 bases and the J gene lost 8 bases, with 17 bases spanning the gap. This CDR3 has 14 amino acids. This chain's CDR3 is CASSWTSRPGEAFF. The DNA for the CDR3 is TGTGCCAGCAGCTGGACAAGCCGCCCTGGGGAAGCTTTCTTT.

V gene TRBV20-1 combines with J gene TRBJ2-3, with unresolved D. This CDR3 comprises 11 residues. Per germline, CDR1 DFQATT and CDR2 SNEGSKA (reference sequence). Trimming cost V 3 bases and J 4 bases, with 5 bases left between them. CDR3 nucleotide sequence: TGCAGTGCTAGTCACGCAGATACGCAGTATTTT. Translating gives CSASHADTQYF.

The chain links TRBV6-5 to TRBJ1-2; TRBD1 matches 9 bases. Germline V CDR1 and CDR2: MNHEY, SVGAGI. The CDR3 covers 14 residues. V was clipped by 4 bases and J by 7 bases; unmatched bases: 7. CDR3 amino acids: CASSSGTGFLGYTF. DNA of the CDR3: TGTGCCAGCAGTTCCGGGACAGGGTTTCTTGGCTACACCTTC.

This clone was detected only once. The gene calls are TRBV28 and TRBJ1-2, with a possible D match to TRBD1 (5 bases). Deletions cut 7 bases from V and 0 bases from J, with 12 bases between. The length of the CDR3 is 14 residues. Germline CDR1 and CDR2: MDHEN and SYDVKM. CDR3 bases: TGTGCCAGCACGTGGCAGGGCCCTAACTATGGCTACACCTTC. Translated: CASTWQGPNYGYTF.

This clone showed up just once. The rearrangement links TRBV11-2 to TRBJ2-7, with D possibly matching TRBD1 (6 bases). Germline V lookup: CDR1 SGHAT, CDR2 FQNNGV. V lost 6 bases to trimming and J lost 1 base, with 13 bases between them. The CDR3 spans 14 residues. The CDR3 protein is CASSVQQGSYEQYF. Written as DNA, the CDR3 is TGTGCCAGCAGTGTCCAACAGGGATCCTACGAGCAGTACTTC.

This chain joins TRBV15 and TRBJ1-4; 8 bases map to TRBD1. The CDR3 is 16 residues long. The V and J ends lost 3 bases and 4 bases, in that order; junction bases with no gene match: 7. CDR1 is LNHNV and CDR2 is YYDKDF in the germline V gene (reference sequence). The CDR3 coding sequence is TGTGCCACCAGCAGCCACGGACAGGGCTTTAATGAAAAACTGTTTTTT. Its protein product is CATSSHGQGFNEKLFF.

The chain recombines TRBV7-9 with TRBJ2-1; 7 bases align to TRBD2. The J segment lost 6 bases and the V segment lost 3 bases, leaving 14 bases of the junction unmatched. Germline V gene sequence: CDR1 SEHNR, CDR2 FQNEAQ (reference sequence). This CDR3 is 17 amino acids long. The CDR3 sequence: CASSFTSGTTFRNEQFF. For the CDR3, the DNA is TGTGCCAGCAGCTTCACATCCGGGACTACCTTCCGCAATGAGCAGTTCTTC. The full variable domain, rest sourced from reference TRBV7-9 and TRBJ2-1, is DTGVSQNPRHKITKRGQNVTFRCDPISEHNRLYWYRQTLGQGPEFLTYFQNEAQLEKSRLLSDRFSAERPKGSFSTLEIQRTEQGDSAMYLCASSFTSGTTFRNEQFFGPGTRLTVL.

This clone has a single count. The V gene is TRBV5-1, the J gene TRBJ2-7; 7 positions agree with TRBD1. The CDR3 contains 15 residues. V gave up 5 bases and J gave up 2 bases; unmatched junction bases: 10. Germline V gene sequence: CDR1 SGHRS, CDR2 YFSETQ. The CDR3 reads CASRAGQAVTYEQYF. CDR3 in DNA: TGCGCCAGCAGAGCAGGACAGGCCGTAACCTACGAGCAGTACTTC.

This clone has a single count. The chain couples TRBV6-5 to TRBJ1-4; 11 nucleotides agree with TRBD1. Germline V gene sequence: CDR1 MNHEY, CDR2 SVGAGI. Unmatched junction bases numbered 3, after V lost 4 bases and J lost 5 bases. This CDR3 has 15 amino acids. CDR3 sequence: CASSWGQGENEKLFF. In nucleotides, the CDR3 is TGTGCCAGCAGTTGGGGACAGGGGGAGAATGAAAAACTGTTTTTT.

The CDR3 region has the DNA TGTGCCAGCAGCGTCAGCGGGAGCTCCTACAATGAGCAGTTCTTC. It is translated as CASSVSGSSYNEQFF. The chain has TRBV11-3 and TRBJ2-1, with 8 positions matching TRBD2. The ends lost 5 bases at V and 0 bases at J; junction bases unmatched: 3. The CDR3 has 15 residues. Germline assignment: CDR1 SGHNT and CDR2 YENEEA.

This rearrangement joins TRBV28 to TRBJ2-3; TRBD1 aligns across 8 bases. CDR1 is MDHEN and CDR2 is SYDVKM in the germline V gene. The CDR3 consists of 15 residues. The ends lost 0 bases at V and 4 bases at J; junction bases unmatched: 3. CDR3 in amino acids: CASSLWDRVSDTQYF. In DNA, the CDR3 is TGTGCCAGCAGTTTATGGGACAGGGTTTCAGATACGCAGTATTTT.

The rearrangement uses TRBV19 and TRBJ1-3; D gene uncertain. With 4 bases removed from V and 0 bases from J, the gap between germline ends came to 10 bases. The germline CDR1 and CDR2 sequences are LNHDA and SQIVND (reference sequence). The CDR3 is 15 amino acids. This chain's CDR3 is CASSTGRISGNTIYF. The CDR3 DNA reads TGTGCCAGTAGTACCGGACGTATCTCTGGAAACACCATATATTTT. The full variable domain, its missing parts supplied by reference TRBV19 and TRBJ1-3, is DGGITQSPKYLFRKEGQNVTLSCEQNLNHDAMYWYRQDPGQGLRLIYYSQIVNDFQKGDIAEGYSVSREKKESFPLTVTSAQKNPTAFYLCASSTGRISGNTIYFGEGSWLTVV.

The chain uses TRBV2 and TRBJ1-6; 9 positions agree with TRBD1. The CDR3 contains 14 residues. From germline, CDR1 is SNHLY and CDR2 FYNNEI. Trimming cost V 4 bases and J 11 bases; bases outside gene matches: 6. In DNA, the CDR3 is TGTGCCAGCAGTGCTGGGACAGGGTCGGCACCCCTCCACTTT. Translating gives CASSAGTGSAPLHF.

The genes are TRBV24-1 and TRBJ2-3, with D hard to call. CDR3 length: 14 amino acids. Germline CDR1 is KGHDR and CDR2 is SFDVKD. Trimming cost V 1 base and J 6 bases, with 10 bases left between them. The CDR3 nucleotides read TGTGCCACCAGTGATTTCGATGACCCCGATACGCAGTATTTT. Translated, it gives CATSDFDDPDTQYF.

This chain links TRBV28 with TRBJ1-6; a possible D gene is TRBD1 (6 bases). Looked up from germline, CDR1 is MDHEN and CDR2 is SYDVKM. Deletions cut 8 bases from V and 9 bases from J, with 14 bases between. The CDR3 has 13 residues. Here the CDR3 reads CASVRGSGSPLHF. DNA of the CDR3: TGTGCCAGCGTCAGGGGTTCTGGTTCACCCCTCCACTTT.

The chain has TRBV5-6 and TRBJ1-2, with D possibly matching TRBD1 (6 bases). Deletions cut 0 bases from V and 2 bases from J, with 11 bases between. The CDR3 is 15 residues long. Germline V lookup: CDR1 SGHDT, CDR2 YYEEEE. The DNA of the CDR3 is TGTGCCAGCAGCTTGGCACGGACAGAGAACTATGGCTACACCTTC. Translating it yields CASSLARTENYGYTF.

CDR3 bases: TGTGCCAGCAGTTCCCCCGGGATAAATGAAAAACTGTTTTTT. Residues: CASSSPGINEKLFF. The chain joins TRBV28 to TRBJ1-4; D is unresolved. Trimming stripped 4 bases from V and 5 bases from J, with 11 bases between. The germline gives CDR1 MDHEN, CDR2 SYDVKM. This CDR3 spans 14 amino acids.

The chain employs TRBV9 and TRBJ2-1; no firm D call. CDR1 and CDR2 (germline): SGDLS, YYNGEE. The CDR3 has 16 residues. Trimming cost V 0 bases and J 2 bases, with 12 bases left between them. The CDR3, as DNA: TGTGCCAGCAGCGTAGACACGACACCGCCCTACAATGAGCAGTTCTTC. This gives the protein CASSVDTTPPYNEQFF.

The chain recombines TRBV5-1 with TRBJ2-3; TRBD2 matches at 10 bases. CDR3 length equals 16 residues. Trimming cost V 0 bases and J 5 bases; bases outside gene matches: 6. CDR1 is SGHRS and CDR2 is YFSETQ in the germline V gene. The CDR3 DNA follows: TGCGCCAGCAGCTTGGTGCTAGCGGGAGCCAGAGATACGCAGTATTTT. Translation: CASSLVLAGARDTQYF.